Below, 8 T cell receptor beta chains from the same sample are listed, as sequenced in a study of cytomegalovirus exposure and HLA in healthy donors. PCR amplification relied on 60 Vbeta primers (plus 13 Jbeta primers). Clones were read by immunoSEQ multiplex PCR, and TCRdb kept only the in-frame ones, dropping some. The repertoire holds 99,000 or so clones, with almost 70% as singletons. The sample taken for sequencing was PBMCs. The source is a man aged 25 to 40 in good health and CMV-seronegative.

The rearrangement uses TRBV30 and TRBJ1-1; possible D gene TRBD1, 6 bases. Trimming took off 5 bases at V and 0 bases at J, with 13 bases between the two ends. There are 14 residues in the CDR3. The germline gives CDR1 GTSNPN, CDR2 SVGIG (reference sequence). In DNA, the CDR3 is TGTGCCTGGCGAATGGGACATCTGAACACTGAAGCTTTCTTT. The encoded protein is CAWRMGHLNTEAFF. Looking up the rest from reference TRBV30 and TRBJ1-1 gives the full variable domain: SQTIHQWPATLVQPVGSPLSLECTVEGTSNPNLYWYRQAAGRGLQLLFYSVGIGQISSEVPQNLSASRPQDRQFILSSKKLLLSDSGFYLCAWRMGHLNTEAFFGQGTRLTVV.

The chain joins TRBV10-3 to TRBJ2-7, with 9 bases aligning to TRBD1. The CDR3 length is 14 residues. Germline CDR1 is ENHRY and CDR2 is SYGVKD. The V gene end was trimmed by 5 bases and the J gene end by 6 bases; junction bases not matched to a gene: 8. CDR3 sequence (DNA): TGTGCCATCAGTATTCCGGGACAGGGAGTCGAGCAGTACTTC. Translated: CAISIPGQGVEQYF.

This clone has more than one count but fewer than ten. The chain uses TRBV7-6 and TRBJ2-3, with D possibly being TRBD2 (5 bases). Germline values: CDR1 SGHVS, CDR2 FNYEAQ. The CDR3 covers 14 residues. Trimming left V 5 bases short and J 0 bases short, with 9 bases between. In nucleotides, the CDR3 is TGTGCCAGCAGCAGGACTCGTAGCACAGATACGCAGTATTTT. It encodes CASSRTRSTDTQYF.

The CDR3 protein is CSATREEKLFF. CDR3 nucleotide sequence: TGCAGTGCTACAAGGGAGGAAAAACTGTTTTTT. The gene calls are TRBV20-1 and TRBJ1-4, with D uncertain. In germline, CDR1 is DFQATT, CDR2 SNEGSKA (reference sequence). Between the trimmed V and J ends, which lost 4 bases and 8 bases, there was a span of 8 bases. The CDR3 has 11 amino acids.

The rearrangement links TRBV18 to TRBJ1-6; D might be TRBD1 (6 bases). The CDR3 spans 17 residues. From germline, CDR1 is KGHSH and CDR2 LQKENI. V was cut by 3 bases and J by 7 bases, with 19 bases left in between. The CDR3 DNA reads TGTGCCAGCTCACCCTGGACAGCAGGGAGCGGAAATTCACCCCTCCACTTT. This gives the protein CASSPWTAGSGNSPLHF. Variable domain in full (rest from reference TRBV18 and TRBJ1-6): NAGVMQNPRHLVRRRGQEARLRCSPMKGHSHVYWYRQLPEEGLKFMVYLQKENIIDESGMPKERFSAEFPKEGPSILRIQQVVRGDSAAYFCASSPWTAGSGNSPLHFGNGTRLTVT.

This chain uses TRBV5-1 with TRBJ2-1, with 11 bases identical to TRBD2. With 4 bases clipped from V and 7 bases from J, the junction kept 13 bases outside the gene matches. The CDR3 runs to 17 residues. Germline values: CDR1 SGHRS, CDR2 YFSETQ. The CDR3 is CASSTSTLAGVSNEQFF. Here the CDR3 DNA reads TGCGCCAGCAGCACCTCTACACTAGCGGGAGTTTCTAATGAGCAGTTCTTC.

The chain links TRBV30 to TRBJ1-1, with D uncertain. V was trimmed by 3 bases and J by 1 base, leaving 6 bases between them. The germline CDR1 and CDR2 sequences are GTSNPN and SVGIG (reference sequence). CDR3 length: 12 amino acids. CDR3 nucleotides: TGTGCCTGGAGGACACAGAACACTGAAGCTTTCTTT. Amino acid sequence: CAWRTQNTEAFF.

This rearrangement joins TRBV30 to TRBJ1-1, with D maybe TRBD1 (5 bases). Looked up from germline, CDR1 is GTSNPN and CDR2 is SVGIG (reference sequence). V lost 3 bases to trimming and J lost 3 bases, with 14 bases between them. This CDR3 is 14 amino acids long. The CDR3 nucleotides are TGTGCCTGGAGAGGCGTAGGGGTGGACACTGAAGCTTTCTTT. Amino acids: CAWRGVGVDTEAFF.